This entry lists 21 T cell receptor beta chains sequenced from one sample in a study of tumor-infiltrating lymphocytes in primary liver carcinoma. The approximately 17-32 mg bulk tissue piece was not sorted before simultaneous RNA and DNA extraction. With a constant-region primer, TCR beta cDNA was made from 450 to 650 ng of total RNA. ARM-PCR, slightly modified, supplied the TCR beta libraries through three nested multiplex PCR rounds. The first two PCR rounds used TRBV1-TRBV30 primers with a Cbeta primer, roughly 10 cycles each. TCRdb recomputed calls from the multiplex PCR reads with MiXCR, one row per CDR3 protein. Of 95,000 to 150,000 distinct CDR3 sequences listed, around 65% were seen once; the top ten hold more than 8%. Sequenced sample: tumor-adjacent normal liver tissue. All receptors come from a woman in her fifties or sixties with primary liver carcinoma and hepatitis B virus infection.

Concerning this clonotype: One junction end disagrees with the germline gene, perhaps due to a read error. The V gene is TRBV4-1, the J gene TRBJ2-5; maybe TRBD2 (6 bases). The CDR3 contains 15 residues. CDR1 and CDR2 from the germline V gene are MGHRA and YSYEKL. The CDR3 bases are TGCGCCAGGAGCCAAGATTTGGGGGATTGGGAGGCCCAGTACTTC. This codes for CARSQDLGDWEAQYF.

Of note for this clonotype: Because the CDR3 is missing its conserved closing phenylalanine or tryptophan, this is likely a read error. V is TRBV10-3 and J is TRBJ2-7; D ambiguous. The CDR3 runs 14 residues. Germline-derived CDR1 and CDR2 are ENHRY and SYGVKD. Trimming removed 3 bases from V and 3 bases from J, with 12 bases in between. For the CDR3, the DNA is TGTGCCATCAGTGAACTATCGAACGACTACGAGCAGTACTTA. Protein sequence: CAISELSNDYEQYL.

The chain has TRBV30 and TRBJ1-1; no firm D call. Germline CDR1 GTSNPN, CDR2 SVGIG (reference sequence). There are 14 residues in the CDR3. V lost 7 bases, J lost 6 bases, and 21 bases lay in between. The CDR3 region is CALTPLGVGAEAFF. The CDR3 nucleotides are TGTGCCTTAACCCCCCTGGGAGTGGGCGCTGAAGCTTTCTTT.

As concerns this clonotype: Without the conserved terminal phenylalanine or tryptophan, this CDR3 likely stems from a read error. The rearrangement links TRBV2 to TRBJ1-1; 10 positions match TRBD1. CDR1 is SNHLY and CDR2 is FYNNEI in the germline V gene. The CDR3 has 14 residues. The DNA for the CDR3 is TGTGACAGCAGCGCGGGACAGGGGTTACGAGGAGCTTTCTTG. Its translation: CDSSAGQGLRGAFL.

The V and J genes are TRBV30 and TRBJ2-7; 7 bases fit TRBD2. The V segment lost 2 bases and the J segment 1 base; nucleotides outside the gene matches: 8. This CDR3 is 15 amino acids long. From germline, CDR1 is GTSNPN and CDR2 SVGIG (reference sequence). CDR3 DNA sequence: TGTGCCTGGAGTAGGCGGGAGTCAGGGTCCTACGAGCAGTACTTC. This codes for CAWSRRESGSYEQYF.

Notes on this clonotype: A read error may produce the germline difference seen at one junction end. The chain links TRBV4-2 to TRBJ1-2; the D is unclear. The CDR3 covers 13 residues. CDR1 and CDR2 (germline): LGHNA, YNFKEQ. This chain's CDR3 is CASSFRENNGYTF. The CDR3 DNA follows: TGTGCCAGCAGCTTTCGGGAAAACAATGGTTACACCTTC.

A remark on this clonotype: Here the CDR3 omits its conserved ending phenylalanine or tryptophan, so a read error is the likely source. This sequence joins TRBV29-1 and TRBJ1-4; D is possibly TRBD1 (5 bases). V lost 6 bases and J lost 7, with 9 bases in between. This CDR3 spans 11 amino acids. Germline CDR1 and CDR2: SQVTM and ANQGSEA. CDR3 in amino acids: CSVRQIEKLFI. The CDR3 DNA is TGCAGCGTGCGACAGATTGAAAAACTGTTTATT.

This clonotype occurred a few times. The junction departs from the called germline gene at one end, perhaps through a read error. CDR3 amino acids: CAGSLPGDFYEQYF. CDR3 DNA: TGTGCCGGCAGTTTACCCGGGGACTTCTACGAGCAGTACTTC. The rearrangement uses TRBV28 and TRBJ2-7; perhaps TRBD2 as D (6 bases). Germline V gene sequence: CDR1 MDHEN, CDR2 SYDVKM. CDR3 length: 14 residues. Together with reference TRBV28 and TRBJ2-7, the CDR3 gives the full variable domain: DVKVTQSSRYLVKRTGEKVFLECVQDMDHENMFWYRQDPGLGLRLIYFSYDVKMKEKGDIPEGYSVSREKKERFSLILESASTNQTSMYLCAGSLPGDFYEQYFGPGTRLTVT.

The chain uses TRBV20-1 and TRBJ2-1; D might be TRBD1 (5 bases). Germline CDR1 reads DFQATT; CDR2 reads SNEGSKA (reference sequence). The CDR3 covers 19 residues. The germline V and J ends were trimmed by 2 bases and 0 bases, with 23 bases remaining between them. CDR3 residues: CSARPQTESLKNSYNEQFF. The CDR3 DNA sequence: TGCAGTGCTAGACCGCAGACAGAGTCATTAAAGAACTCCTACAATGAGCAGTTCTTC.

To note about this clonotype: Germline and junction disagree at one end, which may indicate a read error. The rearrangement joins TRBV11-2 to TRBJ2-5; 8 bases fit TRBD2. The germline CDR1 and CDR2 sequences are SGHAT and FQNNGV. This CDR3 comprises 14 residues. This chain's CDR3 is CVSSLYGGGVTQYF. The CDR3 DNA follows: TGTGTCAGCAGCTTGTACGGGGGGGGAGTGACCCAGTACTTC.

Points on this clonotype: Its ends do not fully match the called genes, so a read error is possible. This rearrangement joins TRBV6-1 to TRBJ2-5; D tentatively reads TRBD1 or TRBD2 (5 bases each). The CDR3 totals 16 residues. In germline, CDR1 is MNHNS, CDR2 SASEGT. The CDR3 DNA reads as TGTGCCAGCAGTGAAGCGGGCAGGGAGCACCAAGAGACCCAGAACTTC. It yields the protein CASSEAGREHQETQNF.

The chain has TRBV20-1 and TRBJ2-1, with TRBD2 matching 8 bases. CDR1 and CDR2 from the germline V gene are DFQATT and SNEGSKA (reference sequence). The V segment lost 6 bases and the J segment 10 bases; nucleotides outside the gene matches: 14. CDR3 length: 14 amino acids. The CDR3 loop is CSATAGLGKAEQFF. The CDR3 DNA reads TGCAGTGCCACCGCGGGACTAGGGAAGGCGGAGCAGTTCTTC.

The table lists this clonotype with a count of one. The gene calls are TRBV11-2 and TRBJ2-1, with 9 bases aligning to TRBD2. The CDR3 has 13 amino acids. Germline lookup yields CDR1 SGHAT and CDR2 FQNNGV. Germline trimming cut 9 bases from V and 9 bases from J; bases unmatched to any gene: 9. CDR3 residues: CASCWTSVGEQFF. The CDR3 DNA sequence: TGTGCCAGTTGCTGGACTAGCGTTGGTGAGCAGTTCTTC.

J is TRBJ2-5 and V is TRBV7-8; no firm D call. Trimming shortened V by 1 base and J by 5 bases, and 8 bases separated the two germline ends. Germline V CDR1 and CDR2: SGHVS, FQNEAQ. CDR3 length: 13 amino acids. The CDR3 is CASSLVAPETQYF. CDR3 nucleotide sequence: TGTGCCAGCAGCTTAGTTGCGCCGGAGACCCAGTACTTC.

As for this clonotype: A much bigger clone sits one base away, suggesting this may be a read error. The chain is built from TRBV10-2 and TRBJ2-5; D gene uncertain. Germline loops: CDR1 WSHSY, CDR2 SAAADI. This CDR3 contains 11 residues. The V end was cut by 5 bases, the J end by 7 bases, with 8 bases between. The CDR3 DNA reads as TGCGCCAGCAGTAAGGGCGGGACCCAGTACTTC. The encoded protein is CASSKGGTQYF.

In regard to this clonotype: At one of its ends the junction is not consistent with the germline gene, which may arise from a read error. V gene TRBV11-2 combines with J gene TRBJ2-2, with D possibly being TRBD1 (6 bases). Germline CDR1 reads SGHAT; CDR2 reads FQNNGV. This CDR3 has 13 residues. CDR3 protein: CTSNATGTGELFF. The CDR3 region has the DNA TGTACCAGCAACGCGACAGGCACTGGGGAGCTGTTTTTT.

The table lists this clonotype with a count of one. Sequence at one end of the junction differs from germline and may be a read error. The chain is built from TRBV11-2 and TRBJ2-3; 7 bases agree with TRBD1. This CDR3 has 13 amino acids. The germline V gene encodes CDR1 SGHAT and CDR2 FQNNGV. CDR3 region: CAGSLTGADTQYF. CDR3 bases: TGTGCCGGCAGCCTTACAGGGGCAGATACGCAGTATTTT.

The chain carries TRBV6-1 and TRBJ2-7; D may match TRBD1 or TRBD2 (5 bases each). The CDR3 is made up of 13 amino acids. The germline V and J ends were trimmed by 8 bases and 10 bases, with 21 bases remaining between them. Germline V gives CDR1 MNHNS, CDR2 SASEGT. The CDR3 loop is CASAWDVTYDQYF. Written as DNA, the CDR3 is TGTGCCAGCGCGTGGGACGTCACCTATGATCAGTACTTC.

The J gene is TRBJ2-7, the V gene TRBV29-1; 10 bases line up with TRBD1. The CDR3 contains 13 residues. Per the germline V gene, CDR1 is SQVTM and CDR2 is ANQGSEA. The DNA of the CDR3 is TGCAGTGCCTGCCGGGACAGGGGTATCGAGCAGTACTTC. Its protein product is CSACRDRGIEQYF.

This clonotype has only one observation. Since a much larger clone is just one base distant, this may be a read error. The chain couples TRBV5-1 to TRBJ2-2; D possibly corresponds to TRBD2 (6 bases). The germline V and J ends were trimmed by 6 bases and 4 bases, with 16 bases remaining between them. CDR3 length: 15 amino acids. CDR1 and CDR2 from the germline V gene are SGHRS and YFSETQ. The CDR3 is CASMHVGGSTGELFF. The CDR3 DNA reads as TGCGCCAGCATGCATGTCGGGGGTTCCACCGGGGAGCTGTTTTTT.

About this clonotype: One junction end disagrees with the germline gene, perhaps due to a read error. CDR3 amino acids: CTSSLASGRTYNEQFF. CDR3 bases: TGTACCAGCAGCTTAGCTAGCGGGAGGACCTACAATGAACAGTTCTTC. The chain is built from TRBV11-2 and TRBJ2-1; 11 nucleotides line up with TRBD2. Germline V gives CDR1 SGHAT, CDR2 FQNNGV. This CDR3 is built from 16 residues.